This is a list of T cell receptor beta chains from one sample in a study of T cell responses to AZD1222 COVID-19 vaccine. Measured with immunoSEQ multiplex PCR; TCRdb has only the in-frame clones, and not every one. In the table there are 180,000 or so clones, 88% of which are singletons. This specimen consisted of peripheral blood, obtained 28 days after the second AZD1222 dose. The source is an adult who received the AZD1222 COVID-19 vaccine. Both conserved end residues are part of each CDR3. The order of the fields is CDR3 protein, V gene, J gene.

CDR3: CASSQDRLLNEQFF
V: TRBV4-1
J: TRBJ2-1

CDR3: CASSSITLAGAAGTQYF
V: TRBV6-2/TRBV6-3
J: TRBJ2-5

CDR3: CASSAPRGPYAEAFF
V: TRBV28
J: TRBJ1-1

CDR3: CASSQGWVDSPEQYF
V: TRBV4-2
J: TRBJ2-7

CDR3: CASSTGGGPRELFF
V: TRBV7-2
J: TRBJ2-2

CDR3: CASSVGGTSNQPQHF
V: TRBV9
J: TRBJ1-5

CDR3: CASSPWGTEAFF
V: TRBV3-1/TRBV3-2
J: TRBJ1-1

CDR3: CSVESPPSREQYF
V: TRBV29-1
J: TRBJ2-7

CDR3: CASNKVGREGETQYF
V: TRBV5-4
J: TRBJ2-5

CDR3: CASQLTGRDYGYTF
V: TRBV19
J: TRBJ1-2

CDR3: CASSKGLDSYEQYF
V: TRBV18
J: TRBJ2-7

CDR3: CASSKVTGVAPDGANVLTF
V: TRBV21-1
J: TRBJ2-6

CDR3: CASSDWREQYF
V: TRBV27
J: TRBJ2-7

CDR3: CASSPTRRGLEEKLFF
V: TRBV7-2
J: TRBJ1-4

CDR3: CAISDRQDGELFF
V: TRBV10-3
J: TRBJ2-2

CDR3: CASSYGGGGTDTQYF
V: TRBV6-5
J: TRBJ2-3

CDR3: CASSPSGPQETQYF
V: TRBV7-2
J: TRBJ2-5

CDR3: CASREGTGRTGELFF
V: TRBV5-1
J: TRBJ2-2

CDR3: CASSLTRTSGRAGSLNEQFF
V: TRBV7-3
J: TRBJ2-1

CDR3: CASSNVDRGSNQPQHF
V: TRBV19
J: TRBJ1-5

CDR3: CASSPASTDTQYF
V: TRBV27
J: TRBJ2-3

CDR3: CASSKTGQYTEAFF
V: TRBV7-3
J: TRBJ1-1

CDR3: CASSLGGSLTEAFF
V: TRBV5-1
J: TRBJ1-1

CDR3: CASSVPGGPNQPQHF
V: TRBV28
J: TRBJ1-5

CDR3: CATISGQGSEAFF
V: TRBV24-1
J: TRBJ1-1

CDR3: CASSLDNRGTEAFF
V: TRBV7-2
J: TRBJ1-1

CDR3: CSVERDDRVGTEAFF
V: TRBV29-1
J: TRBJ1-1

CDR3: CASRPYRVQETQYF
V: TRBV5-1
J: TRBJ2-5

CDR3: CASSPTTGWGTGELFF
V: TRBV9
J: TRBJ2-2

CDR3: CATSEVGVGTQYF
V: TRBV24-1
J: TRBJ2-5

CDR3: CATRDTSRGELFF
V: TRBV10-3
J: TRBJ2-2

CDR3: CAISDPGLTNEKLFF
V: TRBV10-3
J: TRBJ1-4

CDR3: CASSLRDMGRDTQYF
V: TRBV14
J: TRBJ2-3

CDR3: CASSQELRWTEGYTF
V: TRBV3-1/TRBV3-2
J: TRBJ1-2

CDR3: CASSSSLQAPYEQYF
V: TRBV7-9
J: TRBJ2-7

CDR3: CASSELAGGPQETQYF
V: TRBV6-1
J: TRBJ2-5

CDR3: CASRGGSYNEQFF
V: TRBV7-3
J: TRBJ2-1

CDR3: CASSSLPFPGRSPTEEQYF
V: TRBV7-9
J: TRBJ2-7

CDR3: CASSFQGGEGMRQYF
V: TRBV7-2
J: TRBJ2-7

CDR3: CASSSESYNEQFF
V: TRBV11-2
J: TRBJ2-1

CDR3: CASSPPSGQGVVGNTIYF
V: TRBV4-2
J: TRBJ1-3

CDR3: CASSNQDTNYGYTF
V: TRBV7-2
J: TRBJ1-2